The 23 T cell receptor beta chains reported below all come from one sample, sequenced in a study of blood T cell repertoires in COVID-19. The method was immunoSEQ multiplex PCR; TCRdb's version includes in-frame clones alone and lacks a portion of them. The profile shows some 170,000 clones, over 80% of them singletons. Material for sequencing was peripheral blood. Receptors originate from a woman between 65 and 79 years old with acute or convalescent COVID-19.

The rearrangement links TRBV5-1 to TRBJ2-5, with 10 bases identical to TRBD2. J gave up 5 bases and V 2 bases, and 6 bases lay outside the gene matches. Germline CDR1 is SGHRS and CDR2 is YFSETQ. The CDR3 contains 15 residues. The CDR3 sequence: CASSLGTSEVETQYF. In nucleotides, the CDR3 is TGCGCCAGCAGCTTAGGGACTAGCGAGGTGGAGACCCAGTACTTC.

This rearrangement joins TRBV2 to TRBJ1-3; unclear D gene. Trimming shortened V by 6 bases and J by 1 base, and 4 bases separated the two germline ends. The CDR3 totals 12 residues. CDR1 SNHLY and CDR2 FYNNEI come from the germline V gene. This chain's CDR3 is CASRISGNTIYF. The DNA of the CDR3 is TGTGCCAGCAGAATATCTGGAAACACCATATATTTT.

The chain links TRBV30 to TRBJ1-1; D gene ambiguous. CDR1 is GTSNPN and CDR2 is SVGIG in the germline V gene (reference sequence). V was clipped by 6 bases and J by 0 bases, with 14 bases between them. This CDR3 region has 14 residues. CDR3 region: CACKQQTMNTEAFF. The CDR3 DNA sequence: TGTGCCTGTAAACAACAGACTATGAACACTGAAGCTTTCTTT.

The CDR3 protein is CASSHLEVWRPPRGGLYNIQYF. As DNA, the CDR3 is TGCGCCAGCAGCCATCTGGAGGTTTGGAGGCCCCCTCGTGGTGGGCTTTATAACATTCAGTACTTC. This chain connects TRBV4-1 to TRBJ2-4; the D gene is possibly TRBD2 (5 bases). The CDR3 runs to 22 residues. Trimming removed 3 bases from V and 7 bases from J, with 37 bases in between. In germline, CDR1 is MGHRA, CDR2 YSYEKL.

The gene calls are TRBV2 and TRBJ2-3; TRBD2 might be the D (7 bases). CDR1 is SNHLY and CDR2 is FYNNEI in the germline V gene. Trimming took off 0 bases at V and 1 base at J, with 8 bases between the two ends. The CDR3 totals 15 residues. The CDR3 nucleotides are TGTGCCAGCAGTGAAGCAGGGGGGGGCACAGATACGCAGTATTTT. Residues: CASSEAGGGTDTQYF.

The chain links TRBV19 to TRBJ2-1; TRBD2 matches 11 bases. The CDR3 is 19 amino acids. Per the germline V gene, CDR1 is LNHDA and CDR2 is SQIVND (reference sequence). The V and J ends lost 5 bases and 0 bases, in that order; junction bases with no gene match: 12. The CDR3, as DNA: TGTGCCAGTAGTGGGCTCCGGACTAGCGGGTTGGACTCCTACAATGAGCAGTTCTTC. It codes for CASSGLRTSGLDSYNEQFF.

The chain recombines TRBV27 with TRBJ2-7; tentatively, D is TRBD2 (5 bases). Germline V gives CDR1 MNHEY, CDR2 SMNVEV (reference sequence). This CDR3 comprises 16 residues. Trimming took 1 base from V and 1 from J, leaving 14 bases between them. CDR3 nucleotides: TGTGCCAGCAGTTTATGGTCTAGCAGGCCGTCCTACGAGCAGTACTTC. Its translation is CASSLWSSRPSYEQYF.

The V gene is TRBV7-9, the J gene TRBJ1-3; TRBD1 matches at 11 bases. This CDR3 has 16 amino acids. V lost 4 bases to trimming and J lost 2 bases; unmatched junction nucleotides: 4. In germline, CDR1 is SEHNR, CDR2 FQNEAQ (reference sequence). CDR3 sequence reads: CASSSGQGAAGNTIYF. The CDR3, as DNA: TGTGCCAGCAGCTCCGGACAGGGGGCAGCTGGAAACACCATATATTTT.

This sequence joins TRBV2 and TRBJ2-6; D is perhaps TRBD1 (6 bases). Germline CDR1 reads SNHLY; CDR2 reads FYNNEI. Deletions cut 6 bases from V and 4 bases from J, with 13 bases between. There are 15 residues in the CDR3. The CDR3 coding sequence is TGTGCCAGCAGGAAAACAGGGCCCGGGGCCAACGTCCTGACTTTC. Translating it yields CASRKTGPGANVLTF.

The gene calls are TRBV3-1 (or the pseudogene TRBV3-2) and TRBJ1-3, with D unresolved. The CDR3 is made up of 16 amino acids. The V end was cut by 5 bases, the J end by 2 bases, with 16 bases between. Looked up from germline, CDR1 is LGHDT and CDR2 is YNNKEL (reference sequence). CDR3 region: CASSLSTGATGNTIYF. As DNA, the CDR3 is TGTGCCAGCAGCTTAAGTACGGGAGCCACTGGAAACACCATATATTTT.

The chain couples TRBV19 to TRBJ1-3; TRBD1 might be the D (5 bases). CDR1 LNHDA and CDR2 SQIVND come from the germline V gene (reference sequence). The CDR3 totals 20 residues. Trimming left V 5 bases short and J 1 base short, with 27 bases between. CDR3 sequence reads: CASSVGGWGEAAGSGNTIYF. The CDR3, as DNA: TGTGCCAGTAGTGTTGGAGGATGGGGGGAGGCCGCCGGGTCTGGAAACACCATATATTTT. The whole variable domain, filled in from reference TRBV19 and TRBJ1-3, reads DGGITQSPKYLFRKEGQNVTLSCEQNLNHDAMYWYRQDPGQGLRLIYYSQIVNDFQKGDIAEGYSVSREKKESFPLTVTSAQKNPTAFYLCASSVGGWGEAAGSGNTIYFGEGSWLTVV.

This chain uses TRBV29-1 with TRBJ2-3; the match to TRBD2 covers 8 bases. V trimming: 3 bases; J trimming: 1 base; junction bases outside the gene matches: 0. The V gene's germline CDR1 is SQVTM and CDR2 ANQGSEA. The CDR3 has 13 amino acids. The CDR3 DNA follows: TGCAGCGTTGAGACTAGCGGCACAGATACGCAGTATTTT. This encodes CSVETSGTDTQYF.

This sequence joins TRBV28 and TRBJ2-7, with TRBD2 matching over 7 bases. Germline loops: CDR1 MDHEN, CDR2 SYDVKM. Trimming cost V 7 bases and J 4 bases; bases outside gene matches: 13. This CDR3 is 15 amino acids long. The chain's CDR3 is CASTLGGREWYEQYF. The CDR3 nucleotides read TGTGCCAGCACCCTAGGAGGGCGGGAGTGGTACGAGCAGTACTTC.

This clone was observed once. Mismatch with germline at one junction end may stem from a read error. This chain joins TRBV6-5 and TRBJ1-1, with no clear D. Germline CDR1 MNHEY, CDR2 SVGAGI. The length of the CDR3 is 15 residues. The CDR3 DNA is TGTGCCAGCAGTGACTCCGAGGAAGTATCCGCTGAAGCTTTCTTT. It is translated as CASSDSEEVSAEAFF.

This clone was recorded a few times. The genes are TRBV7-9 and TRBJ1-2; 7 bases fit TRBD1. J gave up 6 bases and V 4 bases, and 5 bases lay outside the gene matches. CDR1 and CDR2 from the germline V gene are SEHNR and FQNEAQ (reference sequence). The CDR3 is 13 amino acids. CDR3 protein: CASSWRTGDGYTF. The CDR3 DNA follows: TGTGCCAGCAGCTGGAGGACAGGCGATGGCTACACCTTC.

This chain uses TRBV7-2 with TRBJ2-2, with 8 bases aligning to TRBD2. The trim removed 1 base at V and 4 bases at J, leaving 5 bases unmatched. Germline V gene lookup returns CDR1 SGHTA and CDR2 FQGNSA. This CDR3 has 16 amino acids. The CDR3: CASSLDPAGVTGELFF. The CDR3 bases are TGTGCCAGCAGCTTAGATCCAGCGGGAGTCACCGGGGAGCTGTTTTTT.

The V call is TRBV6-5, the J call TRBJ1-3; D call uncertain. Germline V lookup: CDR1 MNHEY, CDR2 SVGAGI. The CDR3 extends over 14 amino acids. V gave up 8 bases and J gave up 0 bases, with 11 bases separating them. Here the CDR3 DNA reads TGTGCCAGCCTCCGTGGGAGCTCTGGAAACACCATATATTTT. Protein product: CASLRGSSGNTIYF.

The rearrangement joins TRBV2 to TRBJ2-7; D perhaps matches TRBD1 (6 bases). The V gene's germline CDR1 is SNHLY and CDR2 FYNNEI. V was pared by 7 bases and J by 0 bases, with 13 bases between. CDR3 length: 14 amino acids. CDR3 sequence (DNA): TGTGCCAGCAAAGGCGACAGGAGCTCCTACGAGCAGTACTTC. Protein: CASKGDRSSYEQYF.

The rearrangement links TRBV12-3 or TRBV12-4 to TRBJ1-1; D is ambiguous. V was trimmed by 3 bases and J by 1 base, leaving 3 bases between them. The length of the CDR3 is 12 residues. The DNA for the CDR3 is TGTGCCAGCAGTTTCCGGAACACTGAAGCTTTCTTT. Translating it yields CASSFRNTEAFF.

This clone was detected ten times or more. The rearrangement links TRBV5-6 to TRBJ1-2, with D perhaps matching TRBD1 (6 bases). V was pared by 5 bases and J by 3 bases, with 11 bases between. The CDR3 contains 13 residues. Germline V gene data show CDR1 as SGHDT and CDR2 as YYEEEE. As DNA, the CDR3 is TGTGCCAGCAGTCGTGACAGGTACTATGGCTACACCTTC. This codes for CASSRDRYYGYTF. Variable domain in full (rest from reference TRBV5-6 and TRBJ1-2): DAGVTQSPTHLIKTRGQQVTLRCSPKSGHDTVSWYQQALGQGPQFIFQYYEEEERQRGNFPDRFSGHQFPNYSSELNVNALLLGDSALYLCASSRDRYYGYTFGSGTRLTVV.

The chain uses TRBV5-1 and TRBJ1-2, with 8 nucleotides matching TRBD1. Germline V gene lookup returns CDR1 SGHRS and CDR2 YFSETQ. This CDR3 spans 17 amino acids. The V and J ends lost 1 base and 2 bases, in that order; junction bases with no gene match: 10. The CDR3 DNA follows: TGCGCCAGCAGCTTGCATGGGACAGGTGACTCCAACTATGGCTACACCTTC. This gives the protein CASSLHGTGDSNYGYTF.

This clone has more than one count but fewer than ten. V gene TRBV7-2 combines with J gene TRBJ1-1; D is possibly TRBD1 (5 bases). The CDR3 runs 15 residues. V shed 5 bases and J shed 1 base, with 14 bases lying between them. The germline V gene encodes CDR1 SGHTA and CDR2 FQGNSA. The CDR3 sequence: CASSATDQGNTEAFF. In DNA, the CDR3 is TGTGCCAGCAGCGCAACCGATCAGGGGAACACTGAAGCTTTCTTT.

The rearrangement uses TRBV6-5 and TRBJ2-5, with a possible D match to TRBD1 (5 bases). V lost 11 bases and J 3 bases, leaving 16 bases between the germline ends. CDR1 is MNHEY, CDR2 SVGAGI, per germline. The CDR3 sequence is 13 residues long. CDR3 nucleotide sequence: TGTGCCTCCTTCAGGGTAGGGGAAGAGACCCAGTACTTC. Translation gives CASFRVGEETQYF.